These T cell receptor beta chains were read from a single sample in a study of beta chain features in type 1 diabetes. Repertoires were generated with immunoSEQ multiplex PCR, while TCRdb's copy carries only in-frame clones and drops some. The data hold 250,000 to 300,000 clones, with about 24% observed a single time. The material sequenced was naive CD4+ T cells from blood. The receptor set was obtained from a woman in her 30s with type 1 diabetes. Each CDR3 is given with its conserved first and last residue. Each record gives: J gene, clone size, V gene, CDR3 protein. Size is omitted from some rows. Given values are once, few, many or a class for expanded clones.

j_gene: TRBJ1-2
abundance: NA
v_gene: TRBV6-5
CDR3aa: CASSYYGANYGYTF

j_gene: TRBJ2-3
abundance: NA
v_gene: TRBV7-2
CDR3aa: CASSLRLAVTDTQYF

j_gene: TRBJ2-7
abundance: NA
v_gene: TRBV5-1
CDR3aa: CASSLEQGPGKQYF

j_gene: TRBJ1-5
abundance: few
v_gene: TRBV4-1
CDR3aa: CASSQSGGGRNQPQHF

j_gene: TRBJ2-2
abundance: NA
v_gene: TRBV15
CDR3aa: CATSSIDRAGTGELFF

j_gene: TRBJ1-1
abundance: NA
v_gene: TRBV6-5
CDR3aa: CASSYAGQGSTEAFF

j_gene: TRBJ1-3
abundance: few
v_gene: TRBV10-3
CDR3aa: CAITPASGNTIYF

j_gene: TRBJ2-5
abundance: few
v_gene: TRBV7-9
CDR3aa: CASSKDRGMVQETQYF

j_gene: TRBJ2-5
abundance: few
v_gene: TRBV5-1
CDR3aa: CASSLEEMETQYF

j_gene: TRBJ2-7
abundance: few
v_gene: TRBV19
CDR3aa: CASSFPGQGIWPFTYEQYF